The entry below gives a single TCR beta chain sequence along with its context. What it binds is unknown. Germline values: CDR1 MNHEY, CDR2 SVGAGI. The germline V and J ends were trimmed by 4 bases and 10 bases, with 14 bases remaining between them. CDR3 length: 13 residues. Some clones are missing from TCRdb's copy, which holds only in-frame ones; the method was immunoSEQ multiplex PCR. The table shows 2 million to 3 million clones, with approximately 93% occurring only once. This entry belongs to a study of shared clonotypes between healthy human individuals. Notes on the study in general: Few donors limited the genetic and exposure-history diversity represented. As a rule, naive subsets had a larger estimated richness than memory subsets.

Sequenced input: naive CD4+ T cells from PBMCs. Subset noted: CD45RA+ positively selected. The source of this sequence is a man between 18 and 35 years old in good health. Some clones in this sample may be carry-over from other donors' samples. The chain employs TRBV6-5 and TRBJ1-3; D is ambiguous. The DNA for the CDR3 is TGTGCCAGCAGTTTTTTCCGTGGTGAGACCATATATTTT. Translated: CASSFFRGETIYF.